This entry concerns a single TCR beta chain. As yet, its antigen is unknown. The quantity of total RNA per TCR library was approximately 3,300 ng. Both the TCRalpha cDNA and the TCRbeta cDNA were taken through two nested PCRs, lasting about 15 and 9 cycles. One entry per CDR3 protein, without DNA, is what TCRdb gives after re-calling the 5' RACE reads. This sample contains about 210,000 distinct CDR3 sequences. This sample was taken from a study of monozygotic twins with inflammatory bowel disease. In germline, CDR1 is DFQATT, CDR2 SNEGSKA (reference sequence). The CDR3 covers 13 residues. Findings and caveats of the study: T cell subtypes were not distinguishable in this analysis.

The source of this sequence is a human donor with ulcerative colitis or Crohn's disease, or a healthy co-twin of an affected twin (not recorded which). The sequenced material came from blood. This chain joins TRBV20-1 and TRBJ1-1. This chain's CDR3 is CSARRGANTKAFF.